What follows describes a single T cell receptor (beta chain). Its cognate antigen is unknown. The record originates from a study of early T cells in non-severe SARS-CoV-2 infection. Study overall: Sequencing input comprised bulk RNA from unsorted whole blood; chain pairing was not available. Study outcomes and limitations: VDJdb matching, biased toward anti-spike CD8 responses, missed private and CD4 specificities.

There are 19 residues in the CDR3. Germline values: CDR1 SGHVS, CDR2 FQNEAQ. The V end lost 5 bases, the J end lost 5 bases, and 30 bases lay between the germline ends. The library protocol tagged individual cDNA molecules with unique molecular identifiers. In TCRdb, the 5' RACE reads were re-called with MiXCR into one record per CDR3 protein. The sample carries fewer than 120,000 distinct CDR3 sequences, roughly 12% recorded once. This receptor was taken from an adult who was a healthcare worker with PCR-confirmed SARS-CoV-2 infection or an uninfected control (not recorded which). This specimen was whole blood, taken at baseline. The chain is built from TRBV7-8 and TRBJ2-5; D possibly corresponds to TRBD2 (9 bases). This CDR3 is CASSRQGTPGLATRETQYF. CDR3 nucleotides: TGTGCCAGCAGCAGACAGGGGACGCCGGGACTAGCCACCAGGGAGACCCAGTACTTC.